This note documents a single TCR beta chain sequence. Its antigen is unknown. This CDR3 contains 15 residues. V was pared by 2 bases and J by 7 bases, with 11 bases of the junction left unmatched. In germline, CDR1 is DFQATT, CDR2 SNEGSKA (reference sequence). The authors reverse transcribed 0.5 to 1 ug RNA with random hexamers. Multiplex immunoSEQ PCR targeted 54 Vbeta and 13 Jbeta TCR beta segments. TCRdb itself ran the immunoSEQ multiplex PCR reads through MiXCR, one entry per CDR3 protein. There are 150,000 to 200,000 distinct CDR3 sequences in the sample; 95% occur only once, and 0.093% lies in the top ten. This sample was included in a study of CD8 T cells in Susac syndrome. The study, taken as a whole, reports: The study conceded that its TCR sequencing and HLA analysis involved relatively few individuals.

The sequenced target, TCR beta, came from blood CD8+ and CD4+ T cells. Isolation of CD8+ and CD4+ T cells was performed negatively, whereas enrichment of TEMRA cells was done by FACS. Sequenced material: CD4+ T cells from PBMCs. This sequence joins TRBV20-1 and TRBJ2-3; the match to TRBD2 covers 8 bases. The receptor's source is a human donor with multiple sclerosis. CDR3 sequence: CSARMPGGARYTQYF. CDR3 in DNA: TGCAGTGCTAGAATGCCGGGGGGGGCGCGCTATACGCAGTATTTT.